This T cell receptor beta chain comes out of a study of OX40 agonist ivuxolimab in advanced cancers. In the study overall: Six ivuxolimab dose levels, 0.01 to 10 mg/kg, were given intravenously every 2 weeks. General study points: Expanded peripheral T-cell antigen specificity went undetermined. Clones of CD4+ and CD8+ blood T cells grew by week 6 at doses of 0.1 to 3.0 mg/kg.

A word on this clone: Its matching antigen is unknown.

Measured with immunoSEQ multiplex PCR; TCRdb has only the in-frame clones, and not every one. Of roughly 73,000 clones listed, around 88% are singletons. V lost 5 bases to trimming and J lost 1 base, with 14 bases between them. Germline lookup yields CDR1 SGHTA and CDR2 FQGTGA. The CDR3 has 15 amino acids. The specimen was CD4+ or CD8+ T cells sorted from blood, collected in a trial of the OX40 agonist ivuxolimab. The chain uses TRBV7-3 and TRBJ1-1, with D tentatively TRBD1 (5 bases). This receptor was taken from an adult with an advanced solid tumor such as melanoma, head and neck, liver or kidney cancer. CDR3 in amino acids: CASSLGGTGNTEAFF. The CDR3 region has the DNA TGTGCCAGCAGCCTTGGGGGAACAGGGAACACTGAAGCTTTCTTT. Together with reference TRBV7-3 and TRBJ1-1, the CDR3 gives the full variable domain: GAGVSQTPSNKVTEKGKYVELRCDPISGHTALYWYRQSLGQGPEFLIYFQGTGAADDSGLPNDRFFAVRPEGSVSTLKIQRTERGDSAVYLCASSLGGTGNTEAFFGQGTRLTVV.